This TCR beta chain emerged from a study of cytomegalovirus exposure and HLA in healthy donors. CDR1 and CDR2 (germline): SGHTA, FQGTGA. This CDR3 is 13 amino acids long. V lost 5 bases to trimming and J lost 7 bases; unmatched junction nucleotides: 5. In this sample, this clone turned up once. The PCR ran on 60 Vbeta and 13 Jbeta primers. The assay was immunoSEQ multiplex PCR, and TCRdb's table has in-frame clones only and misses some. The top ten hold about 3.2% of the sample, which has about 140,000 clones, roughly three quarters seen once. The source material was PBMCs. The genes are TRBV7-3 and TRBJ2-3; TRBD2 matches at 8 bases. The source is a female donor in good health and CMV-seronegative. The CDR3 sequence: CASSPGGRNTQYF. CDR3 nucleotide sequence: TGTGCCAGCAGCCCGGGGGGGCGGAATACGCAGTATTTT.